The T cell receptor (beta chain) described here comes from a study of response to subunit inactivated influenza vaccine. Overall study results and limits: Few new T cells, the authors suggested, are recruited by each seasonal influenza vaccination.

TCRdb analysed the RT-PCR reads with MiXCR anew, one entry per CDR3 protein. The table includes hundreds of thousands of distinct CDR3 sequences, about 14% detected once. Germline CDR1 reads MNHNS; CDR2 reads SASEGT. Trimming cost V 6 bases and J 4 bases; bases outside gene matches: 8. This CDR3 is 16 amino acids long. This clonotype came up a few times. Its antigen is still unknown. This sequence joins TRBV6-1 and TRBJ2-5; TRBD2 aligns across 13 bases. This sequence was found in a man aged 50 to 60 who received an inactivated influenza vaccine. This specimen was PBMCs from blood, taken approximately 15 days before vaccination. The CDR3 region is CASRKTSGGRGETQYF. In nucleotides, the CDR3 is TGTGCCAGCAGGAAGACTAGCGGGGGGCGGGGAGAGACCCAGTACTTC.